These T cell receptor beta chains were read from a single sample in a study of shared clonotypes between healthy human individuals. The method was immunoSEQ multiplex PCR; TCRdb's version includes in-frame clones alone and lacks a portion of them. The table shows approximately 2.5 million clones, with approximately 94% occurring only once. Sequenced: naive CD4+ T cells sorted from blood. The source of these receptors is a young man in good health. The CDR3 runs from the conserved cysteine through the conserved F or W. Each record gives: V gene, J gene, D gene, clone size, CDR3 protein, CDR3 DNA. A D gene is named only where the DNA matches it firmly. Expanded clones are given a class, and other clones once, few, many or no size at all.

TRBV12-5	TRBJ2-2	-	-	CASGLRTGELFF	TGTGCTAGTGGTTTGCGTACCGGGGAGCTGTTTTTT
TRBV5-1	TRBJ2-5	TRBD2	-	CASSRGPGLVQETQYF	TGCGCCAGCAGCAGAGGTCCGGGACTAGTCCAAGAGACCCAGTACTTC
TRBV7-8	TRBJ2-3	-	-	CASSLWSGRSTDTQYF	TGTGCCAGCAGCTTATGGAGCGGGCGGAGCACAGATACGCAGTATTTT
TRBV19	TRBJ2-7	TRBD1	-	CASSRQGAQPYEQYF	TGTGCCAGTAGTAGACAGGGGGCGCAACCCTACGAGCAGTACTTC
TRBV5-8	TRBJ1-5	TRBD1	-	CASSFTTGASNQPQHF	TGTGCCAGCAGCTTCACGACAGGGGCAAGCAATCAGCCCCAGCATTTT
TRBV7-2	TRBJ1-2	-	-	CASSLALISGLYGYTF	TGTGCCAGCAGCTTAGCGCTTATTTCAGGGCTCTATGGCTACACCTTC
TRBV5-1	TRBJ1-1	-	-	CAGSLVGGNTEAFF	TGCGCCGGCAGCTTGGTTGGGGGGAACACTGAAGCTTTCTTT
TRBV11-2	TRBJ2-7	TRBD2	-	CASSLSLAGLDEQYF	TGTGCCAGCAGCTTAAGTCTAGCGGGACTCGACGAGCAGTACTTC
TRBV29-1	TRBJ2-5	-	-	CSVAVGETQYF	TGCAGCGTCGCGGTTGGAGAGACCCAGTACTTC
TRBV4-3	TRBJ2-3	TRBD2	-	CASSQDTGGGITDTQYF	TGCGCCAGCAGCCAAGATACGGGCGGGGGTATCACAGATACGCAGTATTTT
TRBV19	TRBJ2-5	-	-	CASSIRGGETQYF	TGTGCCAGTAGTATTAGGGGTGGGGAGACCCAGTACTTC
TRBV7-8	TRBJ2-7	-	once	CASSSFPTGSYEQYF	TGTGCCAGCAGCTCTTTCCCGACAGGCTCCTACGAGCAGTACTTC
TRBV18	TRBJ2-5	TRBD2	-	CASSGGLAISETQYF	TGTGCCAGCTCTGGGGGACTAGCGATATCAGAGACCCAGTACTTC
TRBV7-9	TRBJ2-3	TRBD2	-	CASSLAGGGRGDTQYF	TGTGCCAGCAGCTTAGCCGGCGGGGGGAGGGGAGATACGCAGTATTTT
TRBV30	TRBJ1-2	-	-	CAWSAGEGYTF	TGTGCCTGGAGTGCGGGGGAAGGCTATACCTTC
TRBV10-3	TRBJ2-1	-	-	CAISKGRDLYNEQFF	TGTGCCATCAGTAAAGGGCGGGACCTCTACAATGAGCAGTTCTTC
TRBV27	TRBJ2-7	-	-	CASSTGKILPYEQYF	TGTGCCAGCAGTACCGGGAAAATTTTGCCCTACGAGCAGTACTTC
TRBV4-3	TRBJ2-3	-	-	CASSQWGSGTDTQYF	TGCGCCAGCAGCCAATGGGGGAGTGGCACAGATACGCAGTATTTT
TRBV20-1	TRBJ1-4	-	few	CSAPDSEKLFF	TGCAGTGCTCCGGACAGTGAAAAACTGTTTTTT
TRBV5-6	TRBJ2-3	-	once	CASSFRTITRTDTDTQYF	TGTGCCAGCAGCTTTAGGACTATAACACGTACCGACACAGATACGCAGTATTTT
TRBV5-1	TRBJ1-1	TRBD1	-	CASSSGTGGNTEAFF	TGCGCCAGCAGCAGTGGGACAGGGGGAAACACTGAAGCTTTCTTT
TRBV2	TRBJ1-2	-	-	CASSVRDFGYTF	TGTGCCAGCAGTGTCAGGGACTTTGGCTACACCTTC
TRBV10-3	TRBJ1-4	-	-	CAISAQTGISREKLFF	TGTGCCATCAGTGCCCAGACGGGGATTAGTCGTGAAAAACTGTTTTTT
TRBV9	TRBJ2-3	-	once	CASSVDQGSTDTQYF	TGTGCCAGCAGCGTAGATCAAGGTAGCACAGATACGCAGTATTTT
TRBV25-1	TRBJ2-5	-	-	CASSKERDLVETQYF	TGTGCCAGCAGTAAAGAAAGGGACTTGGTCGAGACCCAGTACTTC
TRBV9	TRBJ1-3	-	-	CASSVASSSGNTIYF	TGTGCCAGCAGCGTAGCATCCTCCTCTGGAAACACCATATATTTT
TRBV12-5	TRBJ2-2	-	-	CASGLVPGELFF	TGTGCTAGTGGTTTGGTACCCGGGGAGCTGTTTTTT
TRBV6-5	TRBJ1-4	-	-	CASSRDPTNEKLFF	TGTGCCAGCAGCAGGGACCCAACTAATGAAAAACTGTTTTTT
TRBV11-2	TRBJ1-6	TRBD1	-	CASSPQETGKRSPLHF	TGTGCCAGCAGCCCGCAAGAGACAGGGAAGAGGTCACCCCTCCACTTT
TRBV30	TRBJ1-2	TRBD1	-	CAWSGDRHNYGYTF	TGTGCCTGGAGTGGGGACAGGCATAACTATGGCTACACCTTC
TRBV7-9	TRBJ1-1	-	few	CASSLRETTEAFF	TGTGCCAGCAGCTTACGGGAGACCACTGAAGCTTTCTTT
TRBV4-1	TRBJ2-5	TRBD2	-	CASSQEGGRAAQYF	TGCGCCAGCAGCCAAGAAGGCGGGAGGGCCGCCCAGTACTTC
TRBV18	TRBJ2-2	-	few	CASSLGNTGELFF	TGTGCCAGCTCACTTGGGAACACCGGGGAGCTGTTTTTT
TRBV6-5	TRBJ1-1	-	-	CASSRTAMNTEAFF	TGTGCCAGCAGTAGGACAGCTATGAACACTGAAGCTTTCTTT
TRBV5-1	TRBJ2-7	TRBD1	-	CASSSELGMRTGLRVHEQYF	TGCGCCAGCAGCTCAGAGTTGGGGATGAGGACAGGGCTCCGGGTCCACGAGCAGTACTTC
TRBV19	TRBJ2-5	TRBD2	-	CATGGVGETQYF	TGTGCCACCGGGGGGGTCGGAGAGACCCAGTACTTC
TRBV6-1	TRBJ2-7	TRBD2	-	CASTSGLAGAYEQYF	TGTGCCAGCACCTCCGGACTAGCGGGGGCCTACGAGCAGTACTTC
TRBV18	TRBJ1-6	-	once	CASSPPAATLSSYNSPLHF	TGTGCCAGCTCACCACCGGCAGCTACCTTGAGCTCCTATAATTCACCCCTCCACTTT
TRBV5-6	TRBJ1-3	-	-	CASSFGSPGNTIYF	TGTGCCAGCAGCTTCGGTTCGCCGGGAAACACCATATATTTT
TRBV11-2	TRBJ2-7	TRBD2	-	CASSLVLSSGGSSYEQYF	TGTGCCAGCAGCTTAGTTTTGTCTAGCGGGGGGAGCTCCTACGAGCAGTACTTC